The TCR beta chain described here comes from a study of T cells in Graves' hyperthyroidism and ophthalmopathy. RNA transcripts served as the template for amplifying TCR beta CDR3 regions. In the first-round RT-PCR of the TCR CDR3, the HTBI primer set was used. TCRdb passed the multiplex PCR reads through MiXCR, listing each CDR3 protein once. The sample yields 300,000 to 450,000 distinct CDR3 sequences, around 14% seen once. There are many counts of this clonotype. The CDR3 totals 14 residues. Germline lookup yields CDR1 MGHRA and CDR2 YSYEKL. The V and J ends lost 1 base and 2 bases respectively, with 7 bases between them.

Source material: blood. The V and J genes are TRBV4-1 and TRBJ2-3; D is undetermined. This TCR was sampled from a woman aged 55 to 70 with Graves' hyperthyroidism. The CDR3 region is CASSQGRPTDTQYF. The CDR3 nucleotides read TGCGCCAGCAGCCAAGGCAGACCCACAGATACGCAGTATTTT.